Each of the 14 T cell receptor beta chains below was sequenced from the same sample in a study of Graves' ophthalmopathy and Graves' hyperthyroidism. The authors amplified TCR beta CDR3 regions, and they did so from RNA transcripts for repertoire sequencing. HTBI-primed RT-PCR formed the first round, and a multiplex PCR formed the second. TCRdb independently ran MiXCR on the multiplex PCR reads; one entry per CDR3 protein. The profile shows 600,000 to 950,000 distinct CDR3 sequences, 40% of them singletons. Sequenced: peripheral blood. These receptors came from an adult man with Graves' ophthalmopathy.

The sample holds a few counts of this clonotype. The gene calls are TRBV20-1 and TRBJ2-7, with D maybe TRBD2 (6 bases). Germline-derived CDR1 and CDR2 are DFQATT and SNEGSKA (reference sequence). This CDR3 has 15 residues. The V gene lost 0 bases and the J gene lost 5 bases, with 17 bases spanning the gap. The CDR3 loop is CSARDLRERFDEQYF. DNA of the CDR3: TGCAGTGCTAGAGATCTACGGGAGCGGTTCGACGAGCAGTACTTC.

There are many counts of this clonotype. This rearrangement joins TRBV9 to TRBJ1-5; no definite D call. V lost 0 bases and J lost 0, with 7 bases in between. CDR3 length: 15 residues. Germline V gene data show CDR1 as SGDLS and CDR2 as YYNGEE. Here the CDR3 DNA reads TGTGCCAGCAGCGTAGGGGGTAATAGCAATCAGCCCCAGCATTTT. It specifies CASSVGGNSNQPQHF.

This clonotype was detected many times. The chain joins TRBV19 to TRBJ2-6; weak D call: TRBD1 (6 bases). Germline CDR1 is LNHDA and CDR2 is SQIVND (reference sequence). The length of the CDR3 is 13 residues. V was pared by 11 bases and J by 4 bases, with 12 bases between. The CDR3 sequence: CAGNRAGANVLTF. In DNA, the CDR3 is TGTGCCGGTAACAGGGCCGGGGCCAACGTCCTGACTTTC.

This chain joins TRBV25-1 and TRBJ2-2, with 9 bases matching TRBD1. Per the germline V gene, CDR1 is MGHDK and CDR2 is SYGVNS. V lost 6 bases and J lost 6; bases outside the gene matches: 8. This CDR3 comprises 15 residues. Here the CDR3 DNA reads TGTGCCAGCAGGGACCGGGACAGGGTCGCCGGGGAGCTGTTTTTT. Translation: CASRDRDRVAGELFF.

V is TRBV25-1 and J is TRBJ2-2; TRBD1 or TRBD2 may be the D gene (5 bases each). V was shortened by 6 bases and J by 3 bases, with 14 bases between the two germline ends. The V gene's germline CDR1 is MGHDK and CDR2 SYGVNS. This CDR3 is built from 15 residues. The CDR3 sequence: CASSWDLRDTGELFF. DNA of the CDR3: TGTGCCAGCAGCTGGGACCTCAGGGACACCGGGGAGCTGTTTTTT.

The CDR3 DNA follows: TGTGCCAGCAGTGAGACAGGCGACACTGAAGCTTTCTTT. This codes for CASSETGDTEAFF. The V call is TRBV2, the J call TRBJ1-1, with D perhaps TRBD1 (6 bases). The CDR3 runs to 13 residues. Germline V gene data show CDR1 as SNHLY and CDR2 as FYNNEI. V was clipped by 3 bases and J by 3 bases, with 8 bases between them.

In regard to this clonotype: A read error may account for a junction end that differs from germline. This chain uses TRBV10-3 with TRBJ2-6; D gene uncertain. CDR1 and CDR2 (germline): ENHRY, SYGVKD. The CDR3 consists of 11 residues. For the CDR3, the DNA is TGTGCCATCAGTGGGGACAACGTCCTGACTTTC. Its protein is CAISGDNVLTF.

V and J are TRBV12-3 or TRBV12-4 and TRBJ1-5; D ambiguous. The V gene lost 4 bases and the J gene lost 0 bases, with 10 bases spanning the gap. This CDR3 region has 15 residues. The CDR3 sequence: CASSSPDYSNQPQHF. The CDR3 DNA is TGTGCCAGCAGTTCCCCTGACTATAGCAATCAGCCCCAGCATTTT.

This clonotype occurred many times. The chain recombines TRBV20-1 with TRBJ2-5; no firm D call. CDR3 length equals 14 residues. V lost 2 bases to trimming and J lost 2 bases, with 12 bases between them. Germline CDR1 reads DFQATT; CDR2 reads SNEGSKA (reference sequence). The CDR3 DNA reads as TGCAGTGCTAGAAACCCCAGGCGACAAGAGACCCAGTACTTC. Its translation is CSARNPRRQETQYF.

This clonotype came up a few times. The J gene is TRBJ1-5, the V gene TRBV6-5; D is ambiguous. V lost 8 bases and J 4 bases, leaving 12 bases between the germline ends. The CDR3 contains 13 residues. Germline loops: CDR1 MNHEY, CDR2 SVGAGI. The CDR3 protein is CASGRVENQPQHF. The CDR3 region has the DNA TGTGCCAGCGGACGGGTAGAAAATCAGCCCCAGCATTTT.

This rearrangement joins TRBV2 to TRBJ1-2, with D uncertain. Germline-derived CDR1 and CDR2 are SNHLY and FYNNEI. With 5 bases removed from V and 7 bases from J, the gap between germline ends came to 17 bases. The CDR3 totals 14 residues. This CDR3 is CASSLGRAEGGYTF. The CDR3 DNA is TGTGCCAGCAGTTTAGGGCGCGCCGAGGGTGGCTACACCTTC. Full variable domain (remainder filled in from reference TRBV2 and TRBJ1-2): EPEVTQTPSHQVTQMGQEVILRCVPISNHLYFYWYRQILGQKVEFLVSFYNNEISEKSEIFDDQFSVERPDGSNFTLKIRSTKLEDSAMYFCASSLGRAEGGYTFGSGTRLTVV.

The chain is built from TRBV20-1 and TRBJ1-4; maybe TRBD1 (5 bases). Germline V gives CDR1 DFQATT, CDR2 SNEGSKA (reference sequence). The CDR3 sequence is 15 residues long. V was pared by 5 bases and J by 8 bases, with 21 bases between. The CDR3 nucleotides are TGCAGTGCTTACCCCGGGACCCGACGGAAGGAAAAACTGTTTTTT. Protein sequence: CSAYPGTRRKEKLFF.

This clonotype showed up many times. V gene TRBV7-8 combines with J gene TRBJ1-1, with a possible D match to TRBD1 (5 bases). This CDR3 is built from 15 residues. CDR1 and CDR2 (germline): SGHVS, FQNEAQ. With 2 bases removed from V and 5 bases from J, the gap between germline ends came to 15 bases. CDR3 nucleotide sequence: TGTGCCAGCAGCTTAAGGCCCTCTGGGGGGACTGAAGCTTTCTTT. Residues: CASSLRPSGGTEAFF.

The sample holds a few counts of this clonotype. V and J are TRBV2 and TRBJ1-4; no firm D call. CDR3 length: 15 residues. The V end was cut by 4 bases, the J end by 1 base, with 10 bases between. Germline V gene data show CDR1 as SNHLY and CDR2 as FYNNEI. The CDR3 loop is CASSVFSRTNEKLFF. In DNA, the CDR3 is TGTGCCAGCAGTGTCTTCAGCAGAACTAATGAAAAACTGTTTTTT.